The 11 T cell receptor beta chains in this list originate from one sample, sequenced in a study of blood T cell repertoires in COVID-19. Method: immunoSEQ multiplex PCR; TCRdb's copy keeps in-frame clones and lacks some. The sample includes 200,000 to 300,000 clones, over 80% of them seen just once. Sequenced sample: peripheral blood. Every receptor here comes from a man aged 25-40 years who had recovered from COVID-19.

V gene TRBV2 combines with J gene TRBJ2-1; TRBD1 aligns across 11 bases. The CDR3 sequence is 14 residues long. The germline V gene encodes CDR1 SNHLY and CDR2 FYNNEI. With V trimmed by 4 bases and J by 6 bases, 2 bases remained unmatched. The CDR3 loop is CASSVGQGGNEQFF. CDR3 coding DNA: TGTGCCAGCAGTGTGGGACAGGGGGGCAATGAGCAGTTCTTC. Combining the CDR3 with reference TRBV2 and TRBJ2-1 gives the whole variable domain EPEVTQTPSHQVTQMGQEVILRCVPISNHLYFYWYRQILGQKVEFLVSFYNNEISEKSEIFDDQFSVERPDGSNFTLKIRSTKLEDSAMYFCASSVGQGGNEQFFGPGTRLTVL.

This chain links TRBV5-5 with TRBJ1-5; D remains unclear. Between the trimmed V and J ends, which lost 2 bases and 4 bases, there was a span of 13 bases. The germline gives CDR1 SGHKS, CDR2 YYEKEE (reference sequence). The CDR3 has 15 amino acids. This CDR3 reads CASSFAEALNQPQHF. The CDR3, as DNA: TGTGCCAGCAGCTTCGCCGAGGCCCTAAATCAGCCCCAGCATTTT.

The rearrangement links TRBV12-5 to TRBJ2-3; no clear D gene. Per the germline V gene, CDR1 is LGHNT and CDR2 is FRNRAP. The CDR3 length is 12 residues. The V and J ends lost 7 bases and 4 bases respectively, with 9 bases between them. The CDR3 here is CASALQADTQYF. DNA of the CDR3: TGTGCTAGTGCCCTCCAGGCAGATACGCAGTATTTT.

J is TRBJ2-5 and V is TRBV18; unclear D gene. Germline-derived CDR1 and CDR2 are KGHSH and LQKENI. Trimming removed 0 bases at V and 5 bases at J, with 7 bases between. This CDR3 has 13 residues. As DNA, the CDR3 is TGTGCCAGCTCACCACCGAGCCGGGAGACCCAGTACTTC. It specifies CASSPPSRETQYF. Combining the CDR3 with reference TRBV18 and TRBJ2-5 gives the whole variable domain NAGVMQNPRHLVRRRGQEARLRCSPMKGHSHVYWYRQLPEEGLKFMVYLQKENIIDESGMPKERFSAEFPKEGPSILRIQQVVRGDSAAYFCASSPPSRETQYFGPGTRLLVL.

V is TRBV19 and J is TRBJ1-4; D call uncertain. The CDR3 consists of 14 residues. V lost 5 bases to trimming and J lost 8 bases, with 15 bases between them. Germline-derived CDR1 and CDR2 are LNHDA and SQIVND (reference sequence). This CDR3 is CASSPDYDGEKLFF. The CDR3 region has the DNA TGTGCCAGTAGTCCCGATTATGATGGCGAAAAACTGTTTTTT.

The chain uses TRBV28 and TRBJ2-1, with TRBD2 identical over 15 bases. Germline V CDR1 and CDR2: MDHEN, SYDVKM. V gave up 9 bases and J gave up 15 bases; unmatched junction bases: 6. CDR3 length: 12 amino acids. The CDR3 nucleotides are TGTGCCAGTGGACTAGCGGGGGGGAGCTCGTTCTTC. Protein sequence: CASGLAGGSSFF.

This sequence joins TRBV3-1 (or the pseudogene TRBV3-2) and TRBJ2-1, with D perhaps matching TRBD1 (6 bases). Germline values: CDR1 LGHDT, CDR2 YNNKEL (reference sequence). The germline V and J ends were trimmed by 1 base and 10 bases, with 23 bases remaining between them. CDR3 length: 17 residues. The CDR3 bases are TGTGCCAGCAGCCAAGGTGGACCGGGACACCAAACGCGGGAGCAGTTCTTC. Translating gives CASSQGGPGHQTREQFF.

A note on this clone: One end of the junction varies from germline; a read error may be responsible. The chain couples TRBV19 to TRBJ2-1, with D possibly being TRBD1 (5 bases). This CDR3 has 16 residues. In germline, CDR1 is LNHDA, CDR2 SQIVND (reference sequence). The CDR3: CASRYRGRESYNEQFF. In DNA, the CDR3 is TGTGCGAGTAGATACCGCGGCAGGGAATCCTACAATGAGCAGTTCTTC.

This chain links TRBV29-1 with TRBJ1-1; possibly TRBD1 for D (6 bases). CDR1 SQVTM and CDR2 ANQGSEA come from the germline V gene. V dropped 6 bases and J dropped 1 base, with 9 bases sitting between them. This CDR3 region has 12 residues. The CDR3: CSVLQGNTEAFF. CDR3 bases: TGCAGCGTCTTACAGGGGAACACTGAAGCTTTCTTT.

This chain connects TRBV7-3 to TRBJ1-1; D might be TRBD1 (6 bases). Germline CDR1 is SGHTA and CDR2 is FQGTGA. The V gene lost 4 bases and the J gene lost 4 bases, with 10 bases spanning the gap. The CDR3 is 13 residues long. This CDR3 is CASSSQGFTEAFF. Written as DNA, the CDR3 is TGTGCCAGCAGCTCGCAGGGGTTCACTGAAGCTTTCTTT.

The chain is built from TRBV5-1 and TRBJ1-4; a possible D gene is TRBD1 (6 bases). This CDR3 comprises 13 residues. The V end was cut by 0 bases, the J end by 12 bases, with 12 bases between. Germline CDR1 reads SGHRS; CDR2 reads YFSETQ. The CDR3 is CASSLGQAGQLFF. In DNA, the CDR3 is TGCGCCAGCAGCTTGGGACAGGCTGGCCAACTGTTTTTT.